The entry below gives a single T cell receptor beta chain sequence along with its context. This clonotype appeared a few times. This receptor's antigen is unknown. One base away there is no much larger clone; base qualities are not given. Taken from cysteine to phenylalanine, the CDR3 has 17 residues. Of the read, only the CDR3 DNA is kept; its 51 bases are in frame from base 1. V and J are trimmed by 4 bases and 5 bases, and the gene matches miss 8 bases of the junction. From a lookup of the germline V gene, CDR1 and CDR2 are SGHAT and FQNNGV. This sample was included in a study of breast tumors, draining lymph nodes, adjacent tissues (dated by TCRdb to the mid-2010s). In the study overall: In breast cancer patients, the study compared the TCR beta repertoires of tumor, adjacent nontumor tissue and axillary lymph nodes. The study aimed to assess the relationships and possible T-cell exchange between tumor, surrounding tissue and draining lymph node repertoires in human breast cancer. What the research found in general, with its limitations: The data were considered consistent with the idea that most tumor T cells come from the lymph node and then expand in tumor tissue. The similarity between tumor and nontumor tissue repertoires was significantly greater in luminal-like breast cancer than in basal-like breast cancer. The conclusion that tumor T cells originate in lymph nodes was presented as consistent with a hypothesis rather than as directly demonstrated. Tumor T-cell repertoires showed less diversity than lymph node repertoires and more diversity than nontumor tissue repertoires, and tumor T-cell repertoires showed preferential V and J gene usage.

TCRdb records Illumina HiSeq 2000 as the sequencer. Multiplex PCR amplification was used to generate the TCR beta chain libraries. High-throughput sequencing was used to analyze the amplified TCR beta chain products. Using fastp at Q25 and MiXCR, TCRdb reprocessed the public reads and kept productive beta chains. Rows with a matching CDR3 protein are joined into one entry that keeps the most common DNA and genes. In this sample the table shows about 35,000 distinct CDR3 sequences, 35% to 40% of which occur a single time. The top ten clonotypes cover around 9.9% of the sample. The sequenced material came from breast tumor tissue. The rearrangement joined TRBV11-2 to TRBJ2-3; 14 central nucleotides agree with TRBD2. The receptor's source is a female donor with breast cancer. Some clones in this sample may be carry-over from other donors' samples. The bases read TGTGCCAGCAGCTCGGGACTAGCGGGAGCGACCATAGATACGCAGTATTTT. This encodes CASSSGLAGATIDTQYF.